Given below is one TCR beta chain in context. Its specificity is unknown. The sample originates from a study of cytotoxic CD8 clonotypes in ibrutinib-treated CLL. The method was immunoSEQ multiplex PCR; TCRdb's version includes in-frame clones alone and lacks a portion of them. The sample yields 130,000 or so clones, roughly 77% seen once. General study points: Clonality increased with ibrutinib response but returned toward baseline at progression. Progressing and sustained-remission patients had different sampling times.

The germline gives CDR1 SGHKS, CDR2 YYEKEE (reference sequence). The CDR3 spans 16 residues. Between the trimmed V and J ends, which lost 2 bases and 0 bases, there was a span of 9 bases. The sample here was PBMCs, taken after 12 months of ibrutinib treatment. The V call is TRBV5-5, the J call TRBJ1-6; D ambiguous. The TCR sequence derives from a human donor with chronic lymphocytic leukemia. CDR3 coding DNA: TGTGCCAGCAGCTTAGGGTCGAGCTCCTATAATTCACCCCTCCACTTT. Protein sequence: CASSLGSSSYNSPLHF.